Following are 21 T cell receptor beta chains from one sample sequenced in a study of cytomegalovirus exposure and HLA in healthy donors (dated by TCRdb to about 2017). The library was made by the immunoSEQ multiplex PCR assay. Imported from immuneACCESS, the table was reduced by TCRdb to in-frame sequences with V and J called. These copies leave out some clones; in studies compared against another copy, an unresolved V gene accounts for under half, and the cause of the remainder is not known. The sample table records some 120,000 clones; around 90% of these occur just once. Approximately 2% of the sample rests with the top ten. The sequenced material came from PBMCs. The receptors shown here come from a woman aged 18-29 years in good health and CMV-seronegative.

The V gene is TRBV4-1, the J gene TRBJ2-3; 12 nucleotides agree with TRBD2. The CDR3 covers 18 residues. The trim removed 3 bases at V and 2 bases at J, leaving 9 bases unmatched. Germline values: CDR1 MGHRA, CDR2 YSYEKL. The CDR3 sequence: CASSQGYLAGGNTDTQYF. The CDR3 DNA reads TGCGCCAGCAGCCAGGGATACCTAGCGGGAGGGAACACAGATACGCAGTATTTT.

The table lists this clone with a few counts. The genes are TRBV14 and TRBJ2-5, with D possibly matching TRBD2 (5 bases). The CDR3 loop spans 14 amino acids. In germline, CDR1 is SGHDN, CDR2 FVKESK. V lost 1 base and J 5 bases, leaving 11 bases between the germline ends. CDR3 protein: CASSQVVGKETQYF. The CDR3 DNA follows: TGTGCCAGCAGCCAAGTTGTCGGGAAGGAGACCCAGTACTTC. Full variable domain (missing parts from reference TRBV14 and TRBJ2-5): EAGVTQFPSHSVIEKGQTVTLRCDPISGHDNLYWYRRVMGKEIKFLLHFVKESKQDESGMPNNRFLAERTGGTYSTLKVQPAELEDSGVYFCASSQVVGKETQYFGPGTRLLVL.

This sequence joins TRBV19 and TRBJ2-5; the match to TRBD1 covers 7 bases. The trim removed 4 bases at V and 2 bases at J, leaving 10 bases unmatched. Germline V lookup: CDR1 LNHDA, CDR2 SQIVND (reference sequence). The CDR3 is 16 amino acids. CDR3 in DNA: TGTGCCAGTAGTACCCCGACAGGGAGAGGTCAAGAGACCCAGTACTTC. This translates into CASSTPTGRGQETQYF.

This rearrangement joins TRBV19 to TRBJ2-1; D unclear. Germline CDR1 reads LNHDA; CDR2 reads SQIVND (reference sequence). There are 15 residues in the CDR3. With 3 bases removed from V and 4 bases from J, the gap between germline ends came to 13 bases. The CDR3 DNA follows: TGTGCCAGTAGTATCACCAGCTCGACTTACAATGAGCAGTTCTTC. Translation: CASSITSSTYNEQFF. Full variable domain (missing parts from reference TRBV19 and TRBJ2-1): DGGITQSPKYLFRKEGQNVTLSCEQNLNHDAMYWYRQDPGQGLRLIYYSQIVNDFQKGDIAEGYSVSREKKESFPLTVTSAQKNPTAFYLCASSITSSTYNEQFFGPGTRLTVL.

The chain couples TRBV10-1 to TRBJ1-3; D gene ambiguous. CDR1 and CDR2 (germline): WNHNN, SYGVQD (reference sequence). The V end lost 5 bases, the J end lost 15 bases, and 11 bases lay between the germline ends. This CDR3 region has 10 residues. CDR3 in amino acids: CASSRKRGYF. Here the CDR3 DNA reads TGCGCCAGCAGTCGAAAAAGAGGATATTTT.

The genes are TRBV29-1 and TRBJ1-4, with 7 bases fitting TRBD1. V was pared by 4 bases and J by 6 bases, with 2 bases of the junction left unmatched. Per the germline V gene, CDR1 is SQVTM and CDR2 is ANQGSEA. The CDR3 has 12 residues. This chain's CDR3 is CSVGQGHEKLFF. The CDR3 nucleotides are TGCAGCGTTGGACAGGGCCATGAAAAACTGTTTTTT.

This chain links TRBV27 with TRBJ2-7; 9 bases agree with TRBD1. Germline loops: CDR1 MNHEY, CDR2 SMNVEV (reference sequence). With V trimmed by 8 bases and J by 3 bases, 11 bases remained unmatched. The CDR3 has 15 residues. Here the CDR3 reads CASAMAGTGYYEQYF. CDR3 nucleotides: TGTGCCAGCGCTATGGCCGGGACAGGGTACTACGAGCAGTACTTC.

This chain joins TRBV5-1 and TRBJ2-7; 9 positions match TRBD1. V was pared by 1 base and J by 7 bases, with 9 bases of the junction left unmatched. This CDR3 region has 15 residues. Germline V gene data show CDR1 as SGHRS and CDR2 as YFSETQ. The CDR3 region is CASSLSLQGASEQYF. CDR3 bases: TGCGCCAGCAGCTTGTCTTTACAGGGGGCGAGTGAGCAGTACTTC.

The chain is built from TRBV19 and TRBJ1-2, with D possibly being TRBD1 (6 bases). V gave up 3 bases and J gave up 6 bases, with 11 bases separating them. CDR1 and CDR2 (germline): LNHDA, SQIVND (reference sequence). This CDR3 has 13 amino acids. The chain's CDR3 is CASSIHRVDGYTF. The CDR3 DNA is TGTGCCAGTAGTATCCACAGGGTTGATGGCTACACCTTC.

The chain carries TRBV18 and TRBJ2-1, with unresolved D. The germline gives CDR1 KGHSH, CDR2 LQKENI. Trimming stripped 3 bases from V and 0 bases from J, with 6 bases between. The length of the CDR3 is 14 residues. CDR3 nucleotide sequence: TGTGCCAGCTCACCCCCGAGCTCCTACAATGAGCAGTTCTTC. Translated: CASSPPSSYNEQFF.

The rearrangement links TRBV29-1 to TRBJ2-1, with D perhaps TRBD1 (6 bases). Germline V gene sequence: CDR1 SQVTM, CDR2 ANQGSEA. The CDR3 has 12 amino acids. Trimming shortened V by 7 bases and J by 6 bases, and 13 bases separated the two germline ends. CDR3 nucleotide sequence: TGCAGCGGGAACAGGGCTGGCAATGAGCAGTTCTTC. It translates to CSGNRAGNEQFF.

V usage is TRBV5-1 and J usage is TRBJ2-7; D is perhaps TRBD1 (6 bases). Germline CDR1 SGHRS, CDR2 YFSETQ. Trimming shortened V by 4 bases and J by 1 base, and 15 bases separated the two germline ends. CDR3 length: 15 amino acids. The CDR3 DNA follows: TGCGCCAGCAGCGGGGGCCTGGAAAAATCCTACGAGCAGTACTTC. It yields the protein CASSGGLEKSYEQYF.

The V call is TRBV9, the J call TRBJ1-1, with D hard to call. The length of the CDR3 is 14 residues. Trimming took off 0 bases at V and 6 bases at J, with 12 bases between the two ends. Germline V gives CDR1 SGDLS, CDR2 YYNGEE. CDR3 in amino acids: CASSVALGGAEAFF. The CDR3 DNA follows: TGTGCCAGCAGCGTAGCTTTGGGAGGCGCTGAAGCTTTCTTT. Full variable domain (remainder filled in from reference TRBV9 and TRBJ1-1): DSGVTQTPKHLITATGQRVTLRCSPRSGDLSVYWYQQSLDQGLQFLIQYYNGEERAKGNILERFSAQQFPDLHSELNLSSLELGDSALYFCASSVALGGAEAFFGQGTRLTVV.

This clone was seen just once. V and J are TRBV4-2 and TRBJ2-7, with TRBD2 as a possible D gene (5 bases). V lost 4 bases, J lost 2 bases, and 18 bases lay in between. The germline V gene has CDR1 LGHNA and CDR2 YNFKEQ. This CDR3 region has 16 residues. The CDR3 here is CASSPGEVGEPYEQYF. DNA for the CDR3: TGTGCCAGCAGCCCCGGAGAGGTGGGAGAGCCCTACGAGCAGTACTTC.

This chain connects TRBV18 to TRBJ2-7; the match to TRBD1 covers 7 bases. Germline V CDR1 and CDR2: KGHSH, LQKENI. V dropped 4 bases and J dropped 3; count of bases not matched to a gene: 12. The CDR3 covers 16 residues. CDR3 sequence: CASSQTYRDSCYEQYF. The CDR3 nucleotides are TGTGCCAGCTCACAAACCTACCGGGACAGCTGCTACGAGCAGTACTTC. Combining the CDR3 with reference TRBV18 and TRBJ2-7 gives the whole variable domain NAGVMQNPRHLVRRRGQEARLRCSPMKGHSHVYWYRQLPEEGLKFMVYLQKENIIDESGMPKERFSAEFPKEGPSILRIQQVVRGDSAAYFCASSQTYRDSCYEQYFGPGTRLTVT.

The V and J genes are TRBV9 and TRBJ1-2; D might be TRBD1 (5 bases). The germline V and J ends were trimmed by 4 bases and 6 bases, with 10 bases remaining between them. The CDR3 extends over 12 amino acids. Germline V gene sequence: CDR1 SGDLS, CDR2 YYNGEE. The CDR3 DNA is TGTGCCAGCAGCCAGGGCTCTGATGGCTACACCTTC. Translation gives CASSQGSDGYTF.

The CDR3 DNA reads TGTGCCAGCTCACCATCCAGGGGAACGTACGAGCAGTACTTC. The encoded protein is CASSPSRGTYEQYF. This chain links TRBV18 with TRBJ2-7, with D possibly TRBD1 on 6 matching bases. The germline gives CDR1 KGHSH, CDR2 LQKENI. V was cut by 2 bases and J by 4 bases, with 12 bases left in between. CDR3 length: 14 residues. Supplemented by reference TRBV18 and TRBJ2-7, the full variable domain reads NAGVMQNPRHLVRRRGQEARLRCSPMKGHSHVYWYRQLPEEGLKFMVYLQKENIIDESGMPKERFSAEFPKEGPSILRIQQVVRGDSAAYFCASSPSRGTYEQYFGPGTRLTVT.

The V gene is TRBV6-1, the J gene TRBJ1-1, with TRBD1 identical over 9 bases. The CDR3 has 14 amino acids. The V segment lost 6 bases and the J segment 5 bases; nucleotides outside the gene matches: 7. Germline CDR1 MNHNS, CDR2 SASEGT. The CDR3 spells CASSLQGAGTEAFF. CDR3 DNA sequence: TGTGCCAGCAGCTTACAGGGGGCAGGGACTGAAGCTTTCTTT.

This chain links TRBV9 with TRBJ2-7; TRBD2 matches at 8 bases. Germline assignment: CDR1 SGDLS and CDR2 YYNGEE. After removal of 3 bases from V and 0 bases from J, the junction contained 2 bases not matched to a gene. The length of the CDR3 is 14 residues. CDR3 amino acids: CASSASGRSYEQYF. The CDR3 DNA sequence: TGTGCCAGCAGCGCTAGCGGGCGCTCCTACGAGCAGTACTTC.

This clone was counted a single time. CDR3 coding DNA: TGCGCCAGCAGCCGTGGCGGGACTAGCACAGGCGAGCAGTACTTC. Protein: CASSRGGTSTGEQYF. The rearrangement joins TRBV5-1 to TRBJ2-7; 9 positions agree with TRBD2. The J segment lost 6 bases and the V segment lost 4 bases, leaving 11 bases of the junction unmatched. Germline CDR1 and CDR2: SGHRS and YFSETQ. The CDR3 has 15 residues.

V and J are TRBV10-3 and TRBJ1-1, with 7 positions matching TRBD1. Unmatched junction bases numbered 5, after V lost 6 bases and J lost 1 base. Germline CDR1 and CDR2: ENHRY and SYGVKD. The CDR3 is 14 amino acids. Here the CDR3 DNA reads TGTGCCATCAGGGAGGACAGGCGGAACACTGAAGCTTTCTTT. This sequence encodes CAIREDRRNTEAFF.